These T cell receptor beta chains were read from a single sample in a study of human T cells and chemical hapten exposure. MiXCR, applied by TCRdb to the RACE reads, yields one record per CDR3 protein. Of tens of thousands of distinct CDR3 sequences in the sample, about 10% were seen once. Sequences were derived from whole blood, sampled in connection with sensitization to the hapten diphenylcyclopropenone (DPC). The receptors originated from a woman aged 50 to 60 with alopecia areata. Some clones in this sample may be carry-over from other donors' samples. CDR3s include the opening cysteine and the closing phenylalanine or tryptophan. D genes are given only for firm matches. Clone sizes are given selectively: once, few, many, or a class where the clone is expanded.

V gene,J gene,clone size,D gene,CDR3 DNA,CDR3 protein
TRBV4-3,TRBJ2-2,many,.,TGCGCCAGCAGCCAAGTATTAGGGTCCGGGTCCGGGGAGCTGTTTTTT,CASSQVLGSGSGELFF
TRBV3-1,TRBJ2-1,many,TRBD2,TGTGCCAGCAGCCAATCACTAGCGGGAATTAGGGATGAGCAGTTCTTC,CASSQSLAGIRDEQFF
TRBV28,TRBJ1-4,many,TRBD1,TGTGCCAGCAGTTTAAACAGGGGCTCTGAAAAACTGTTTTTT,CASSLNRGSEKLFF
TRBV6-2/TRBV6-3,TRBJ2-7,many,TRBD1,TGTGCCAGCAGACCCCAGGGGGCGCGGGAGCAGTACTTC,CASRPQGAREQYF
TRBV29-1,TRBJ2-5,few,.,TGCAGCGTTGGGCCACAAGAGACCCAGTACTTC,CSVGPQETQYF
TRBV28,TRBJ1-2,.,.,TGTGCCAGCGTGACTTTGGGCTATGGCTACACCTTC,CASVTLGYGYTF
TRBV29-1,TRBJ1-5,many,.,TGCAGCGTTGCAGGTAGGAGCAATCAGCCCCAGCATTTT,CSVAGRSNQPQHF
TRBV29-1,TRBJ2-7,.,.,TGCAGCGTTGAGACAGAACACTCCTACGAGCAGTACTTC,CSVETEHSYEQYF
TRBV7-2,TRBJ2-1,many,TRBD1,TGTGCCAGCAGCTTAGGAGGGGGCCGCCAGTTCTTC,CASSLGGGRQFF
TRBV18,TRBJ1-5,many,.,TGTGCCAGCTCACCACACAGCAGTCAGCCCCAGCATTTT,CASSPHSSQPQHF
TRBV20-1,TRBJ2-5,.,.,TGCAGTGCTAGAGATAAAACTAGCAGTAAAGAGACCCAGTACTTC,CSARDKTSSKETQYF
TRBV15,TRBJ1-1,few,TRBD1,TGTGCCACCAGCGTCAACAGGGGAAATACTGAAGCTTTCTTT,CATSVNRGNTEAFF
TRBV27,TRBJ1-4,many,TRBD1,TGTGCCAGCAGTTTATCCCGCCCCGGGACAGGGGTTGAAAAACTGTTTTTT,CASSLSRPGTGVEKLFF
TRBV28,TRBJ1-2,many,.,TGTGCCAGCAGTCCGGACAGCTATGGCTACACCTTC,CASSPDSYGYTF
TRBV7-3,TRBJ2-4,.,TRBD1,TGTGCCAGCAGCTTAACGCCGGGACAGACAAACATTCAGTACTTC,CASSLTPGQTNIQYF
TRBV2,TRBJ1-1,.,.,TGTGCCAGCACCCCAGGACGAGAGAACACTGAAGCTTTCTTT,CASTPGRENTEAFF
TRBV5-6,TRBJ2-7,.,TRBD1,TGTGCCAGCAGCAACCAGGACAGGGAAGCCAACGAGCAGTACTTC,CASSNQDREANEQYF
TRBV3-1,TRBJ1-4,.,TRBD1,TGTGCCAGCAGCCCGCTAGGGGGCAAACTGTTTTTT,CASSPLGGKLFF
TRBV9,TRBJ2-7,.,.,TGTGCCAGCAGTCCTGGGCCTTCTTACGAGCAGTACTTC,CASSPGPSYEQYF
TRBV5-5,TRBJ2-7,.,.,TGTGCCAGCAGCACCTGGGGGACCTCCTACGAGCAGTACTTC,CASSTWGTSYEQYF
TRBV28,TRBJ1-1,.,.,TGTGCCAGCAGTCCACTTTGGGCAGGGGATGACACTGAAGCTTTCTTT,CASSPLWAGDDTEAFF
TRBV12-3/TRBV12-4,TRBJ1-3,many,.,TGTGCCAGCAGTTTTTATCCTGACTCTGGAAACACCATATATTTT,CASSFYPDSGNTIYF
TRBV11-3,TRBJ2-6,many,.,TGTGCCAGCAGTCCCTCAGGGACCTCTGGGGCCAACGTCCTGACTTTC,CASSPSGTSGANVLTF
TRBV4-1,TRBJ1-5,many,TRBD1,TGCGCCAGCAGAGGACAGGGGATCAATCAGCCCCAGCATTTT,CASRGQGINQPQHF
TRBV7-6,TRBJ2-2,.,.,TGTGCCAGCAGCCACGGATCCAACACCGGGGAGCTGTTTTTT,CASSHGSNTGELFF
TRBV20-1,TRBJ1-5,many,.,TGCAGTGCGCGGGAGGCAGGGACGGCAGGTCAGCCCCAGCATTTT,CSAREAGTAGQPQHF
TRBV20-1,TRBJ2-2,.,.,TGCAGTGCTTCCAGGGTCCCGGACACCGGGGAGCTGTTTTTT,CSASRVPDTGELFF
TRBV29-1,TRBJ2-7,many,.,TGCAGCGCTCGGAGCTCCTACGAGCAGTACTTC,CSARSSYEQYF
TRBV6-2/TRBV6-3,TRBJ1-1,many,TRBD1,TGTGCCAGCAGGAATCCGGGACAGAACTACAAGAACACTGAAGCTTTCTTT,CASRNPGQNYKNTEAFF
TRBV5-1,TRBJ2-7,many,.,TGCGCCAGCAGCCCCAGTCCAGGGGTCCCCTCCTACGAGCAGTACTTC,CASSPSPGVPSYEQYF
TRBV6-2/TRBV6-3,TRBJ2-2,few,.,TGTGCCAGCAGCCCGGGACAAGGCGACACCGGGGAGCTGTTTTTT,CASSPGQGDTGELFF
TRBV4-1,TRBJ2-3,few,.,TGCGCCAGCAGCCAATTAGCTTCATACGATACGCAGTATTTT,CASSQLASYDTQYF
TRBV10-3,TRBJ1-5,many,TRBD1,TGTGCCATCGGACCGGGACAGCCGAGCAATCAGCCCCAGCATTTT,CAIGPGQPSNQPQHF
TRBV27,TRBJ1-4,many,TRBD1,TGTGCCAGCAGACCGGCCGGGACAGGGGGTGAAAAACTGTTTTTT,CASRPAGTGGEKLFF
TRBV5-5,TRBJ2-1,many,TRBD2,TGTGCCAGCAGAGATCATGGGGCTACTAGCGGGAGCAATGAGCAGTTCTTC,CASRDHGATSGSNEQFF
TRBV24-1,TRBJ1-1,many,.,TGTGCCACCAGTGAGCCCTCCGTTGGGCAGAAGAACACTGAAGCTTTCTTT,CATSEPSVGQKNTEAFF
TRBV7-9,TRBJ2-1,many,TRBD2,TGTGCCAGCAGCTCGATAGCGGGACTGGCTTCGAATGAGCAGTTCTTC,CASSSIAGLASNEQFF
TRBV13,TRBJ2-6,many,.,TGTGCCAGCAGCGAACGCGGCTCTGGGGCCAACGTCCTGACTTTC,CASSERGSGANVLTF
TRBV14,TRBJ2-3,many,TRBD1,TGTGCCAGCAGTCGGACAGGGGCAGATACGCAGTATTTT,CASSRTGADTQYF
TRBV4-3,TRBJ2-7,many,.,TGCGCCAGCAGCCAAGATCCCGGCTACTACGAGCAGTACTTC,CASSQDPGYYEQYF
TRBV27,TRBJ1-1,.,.,TGTGCCACCCAGATGAACACTGAAGCTTTCTTT,CATQMNTEAFF
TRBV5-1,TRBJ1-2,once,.,TGCGCCAGCAGCCGCGGAGGGGCCGGGACCCAGGAGATCTATGGCTACACCTTC,CASSRGGAGTQEIYGYTF
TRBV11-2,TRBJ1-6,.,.,TGTGCCAGCAGCTTACCTAATTCACCCCTCCACTTT,CASSLPNSPLHF
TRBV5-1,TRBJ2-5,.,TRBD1,TGCGCCAGCAGCTTGGGCCACGGGACAGGAAAAGAGACCCAGTACTTC,CASSLGHGTGKETQYF
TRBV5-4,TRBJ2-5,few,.,TGTGCCAGCACTCCGGGACAAGGAGGAGAAGAGACCCAGTACTTC,CASTPGQGGEETQYF
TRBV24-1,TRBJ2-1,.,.,TGTGCCACCAGTGATTTGGGGCAGGGATTCAATGAGCAGCTCTTC,CATSDLGQGFNEQLF
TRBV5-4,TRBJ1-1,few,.,TGTGCCAGCAGCTTGACGGAACGCACTGAAGCTTTCTTT,CASSLTERTEAFF
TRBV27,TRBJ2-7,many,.,TGTGCCAGCCGCGATCGGACAGCAGACTCCTACGAGCAGTACTTC,CASRDRTADSYEQYF
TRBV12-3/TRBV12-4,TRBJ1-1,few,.,TGTGCCAGCAGTTTACACAACTCGAGGGCTTTCTTT,CASSLHNSRAFF
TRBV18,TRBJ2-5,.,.,TGTGCCAGCGCCCCAGGGGTCCAAGAGACCCAGTACTTC,CASAPGVQETQYF
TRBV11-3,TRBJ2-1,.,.,TGTGCCAGCAGCTTCGTCTCATTCGGGAGTGAGCAGTTCTTC,CASSFVSFGSEQFF
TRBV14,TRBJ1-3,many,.,TGTGCCAGCCGGGACCACTCTGGAAACACCATATATTTT,CASRDHSGNTIYF
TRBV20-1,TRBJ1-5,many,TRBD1,TGCAGTGCCCCTCAGGGGGCCGTCAATCAGCCCCAGCATTTT,CSAPQGAVNQPQHF
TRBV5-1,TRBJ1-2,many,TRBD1,TGCGCCAGCAGCAGACAGGGGCAAGAGTATGGCTACACCTTC,CASSRQGQEYGYTF
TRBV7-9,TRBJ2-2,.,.,TGTGCCAGCACCTCTTTAGCGGTCACCGGGGAGCTGTTTTTT,CASTSLAVTGELFF
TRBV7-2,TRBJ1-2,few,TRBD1,TGTGCCAGCAGCATCACAGGGGGCGCCAACTATGGCTACACCTTC,CASSITGGANYGYTF
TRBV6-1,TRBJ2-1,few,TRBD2,TGTGCCAGCAGTGAACCCCGTGGGAAGCGGGGGTCGAGCTCCTACAATGAGCAGTTCTTC,CASSEPRGKRGSSSYNEQFF